The clone carrying this T cell receptor (beta chain) was counted between two and nine times. V was pared by 6 bases and J by 7 bases, with 19 bases between. The CDR3 is 14 residues long. The germline V gene encodes CDR1 SQVTM and CDR2 ANQGSEA. The entry originates in a study of identical twins. MiXCR, run by TCRdb on the 5' RACE reads, gives a single entry per CDR3 protein. Among 430,000 or so distinct CDR3 sequences listed, more than 20% were seen once. These data were also reused for a study on T cells expressing NK-cell markers.

This receptor was obtained from a woman aged 18-29 years in good health. The V gene is TRBV29-1, the J gene TRBJ2-1; perhaps TRBD2 as D (5 bases). Sequencing input: CD4+ T cells sorted from blood. CDR3 coding DNA: TGCAGCGTACAACGGAGCGGATTCGTGAATGAGCAGTTCTTC. Translation: CSVQRSGFVNEQFF.